These 22 T cell receptor beta chains were sequenced from one sample in a study of cytomegalovirus exposure and HLA in healthy donors. Produced via immunoSEQ multiplex PCR; TCRdb's table is partial and in-frame only. The sample shows under 200,000 clones, approximately 87% of them seen only once. Sequences were obtained from PBMCs. All receptors come from a woman aged 25 to 39 in good health and CMV-seronegative.

In the case of this clone: Other DNA sequences in the same sample also yield this CDR3. V usage is TRBV9 and J usage is TRBJ1-3; D is unclear. Germline CDR1 and CDR2: SGDLS and YYNGEE. The V and J ends lost 0 bases and 0 bases respectively, with 10 bases between them. The CDR3 extends over 16 amino acids. CDR3 coding DNA: TGTGCCAGCAGCGTAGTGGGCCGAAGCTCTGGAAACACCATATATTTT. This encodes CASSVVGRSSGNTIYF.

The chain uses TRBV5-1 and TRBJ2-7, with D maybe TRBD1 (5 bases). The CDR3 totals 16 residues. Germline values: CDR1 SGHRS, CDR2 YFSETQ. The V gene lost 0 bases and the J gene lost 0 bases, with 13 bases spanning the gap. DNA for the CDR3: TGCGCCAGCAGCTTGGTGGTTCCAGGGCTCTCCTACGAGCAGTACTTC. Translation: CASSLVVPGLSYEQYF.

The rearrangement uses TRBV27 and TRBJ1-1; 7 nucleotides line up with TRBD1. This CDR3 contains 14 residues. Germline V CDR1 and CDR2: MNHEY, SMNVEV (reference sequence). V lost 3 bases to trimming and J lost 6 bases; unmatched junction nucleotides: 7. The CDR3 DNA follows: TGTGCCAGCAGTTTGACAGGGTTGCGGGCTGAAGCTTTCTTT. Amino acids: CASSLTGLRAEAFF.

The gene calls are TRBV28 and TRBJ1-2; no firm D call. V lost 4 bases to trimming and J lost 3 bases, with 9 bases between them. Per germline, CDR1 MDHEN and CDR2 SYDVKM. This CDR3 is built from 13 residues. The CDR3 region is CASSWTADYGYTF. The CDR3 nucleotides are TGTGCCAGCAGTTGGACCGCTGACTATGGCTACACCTTC.

The chain is built from TRBV28 and TRBJ2-5; D possibly uses TRBD1 or TRBD2 (5 bases each). The CDR3 is 12 amino acids. Trimming stripped 5 bases from V and 5 bases from J, with 9 bases between. Per germline, CDR1 MDHEN and CDR2 SYDVKM. This chain's CDR3 is CASSRGAETQYF. In DNA form, the CDR3 reads TGTGCCAGCAGTCGAGGGGCGGAGACCCAGTACTTC.

The gene calls are TRBV5-6 and TRBJ1-5, with a weak D call TRBD1 (5 bases). V was shortened by 1 base and J by 0 bases, with 14 bases between the two germline ends. The CDR3 spans 17 residues. CDR1 SGHDT and CDR2 YYEEEE come from the germline V gene. CDR3 sequence reads: CASSLSREAYSNQPQHF. CDR3 nucleotide sequence: TGTGCCAGCAGCTTGTCCAGGGAGGCGTATAGCAATCAGCCCCAGCATTTT.

The chain combines TRBV7-8 with TRBJ1-4; D is uncertain. This CDR3 is built from 14 residues. Germline CDR1 SGHVS, CDR2 FQNEAQ. V was clipped by 8 bases and J by 7 bases, with 17 bases between them. The CDR3 DNA follows: TGTGCCAGCGCAGAGAGAGAAACCTCTGAAAAACTGTTTTTT. Its translation: CASAERETSEKLFF.

The rearrangement joins TRBV2 to TRBJ1-2, with 7 bases aligning to TRBD1. Germline V CDR1 and CDR2: SNHLY, FYNNEI. This CDR3 is 14 amino acids long. Trimming at V came to 4 bases and at J to 5 bases, leaving 7 bases not matched to a gene. The CDR3 nucleotides read TGTGCCAGCAGTGCGATCTCAGGGGGATATGGCTACACCTTC. It specifies CASSAISGGYGYTF.

About this clone itself: This sample also contains other DNA sequences that code for the same CDR3. V is TRBV5-6 and J is TRBJ2-3, with no clear D. The CDR3 spans 11 residues. Trimming stripped 0 bases from V and 6 bases from J, with 2 bases between. CDR1 and CDR2 (germline): SGHDT, YYEEEE. The CDR3 sequence: CASSLGDTQYF. The DNA of the CDR3 is TGTGCCAGCAGCTTGGGGGATACGCAGTATTTT.

This clone was observed once. V usage is TRBV4-3 and J usage is TRBJ1-5, with 10 bases that match TRBD1. The CDR3 is made up of 15 amino acids. Germline lookup yields CDR1 LGHNA and CDR2 YSLEER. Germline trimming cut 1 base from V and 4 bases from J; bases unmatched to any gene: 1. CDR3 residues: CASSQGDRGNQPQHF. Written as DNA, the CDR3 is TGCGCCAGCAGCCAAGGGGACAGGGGAAATCAGCCCCAGCATTTT.

V is TRBV5-4 and J is TRBJ2-7; 13 bases match TRBD2. In germline, CDR1 is SGHNT, CDR2 YYREEE (reference sequence). The CDR3 runs to 15 residues. Trimming cost V 0 bases and J 6 bases; bases outside gene matches: 3. The CDR3 region has the DNA TGTGCCAGCAGCTTGGACGGGACTAGCGGGGTCGAGCAGTACTTC. Protein: CASSLDGTSGVEQYF.

Comment on this clone: Other nucleotide sequences from this sample produce the same CDR3. The genes are TRBV7-9 and TRBJ2-3; the D is unclear. V was cut by 0 bases and J by 5 bases, with 0 bases left in between. The CDR3 has 11 residues. CDR1 SEHNR and CDR2 FQNEAQ come from the germline V gene (reference sequence). Here the CDR3 DNA reads TGTGCCAGCAGCTTAGCAGATACGCAGTATTTT. Translated: CASSLADTQYF.

This chain joins TRBV27 and TRBJ2-5; TRBD2 might be the D (6 bases). The CDR3 runs 15 residues. With 2 bases removed from V and 9 bases from J, the gap between germline ends came to 19 bases. Looked up from germline, CDR1 is MNHEY and CDR2 is SMNVEV (reference sequence). The CDR3 DNA reads TGTGCCAGCAGTTTACTGTCCGGCGGGGCGTGGGCCCAGTACTTC. Its translation is CASSLLSGGAWAQYF.

This chain connects TRBV7-2 to TRBJ1-3; D is uncertain. The CDR3 loop spans 16 amino acids. The V end lost 2 bases, the J end lost 0 bases, and 11 bases lay between the germline ends. Germline values: CDR1 SGHTA, CDR2 FQGNSA. CDR3 nucleotide sequence: TGTGCCAGCAGCTTATTTGGCATCGCCTCTGGAAACACCATATATTTT. It yields the protein CASSLFGIASGNTIYF.

The V call is TRBV18, the J call TRBJ1-4; D ambiguous. Germline CDR1 KGHSH, CDR2 LQKENI. The CDR3 length is 13 residues. Between the trimmed V and J ends, which lost 2 bases and 7 bases, there was a span of 8 bases. Written as DNA, the CDR3 is TGTGCCAGCTCACCAGCGGGGAGTGAAAAACTGTTTTTT. Its translation is CASSPAGSEKLFF.

This chain's CDR3 is CASSLGGEYHSPLHF. In DNA form, the CDR3 reads TGCGCCAGCAGCTTGGGGGGCGAGTATCATTCACCCCTCCACTTT. The V call is TRBV5-1, the J call TRBJ1-6; weak D call: TRBD1 (5 bases). Germline V gives CDR1 SGHRS, CDR2 YFSETQ. The CDR3 contains 15 residues. V lost 0 bases to trimming and J lost 8 bases, with 12 bases between them.

The chain recombines TRBV6-5 with TRBJ1-1, with a possible D match to TRBD1 (5 bases). This CDR3 spans 14 amino acids. CDR1 and CDR2 from the germline V gene are MNHEY and SVGAGI. Trimming left V 2 bases short and J 5 bases short, with 12 bases between. CDR3 coding DNA: TGTGCCAGCAGTTACGGCTCGGGGGGTACTGAAGCTTTCTTT. Its protein product is CASSYGSGGTEAFF.

The rearrangement uses TRBV27 and TRBJ2-3; 7 bases match TRBD1. Trimming took 4 bases from V and 0 from J; bases not matched to a gene: 4. From germline, CDR1 is MNHEY and CDR2 SMNVEV (reference sequence). The CDR3 sequence is 15 residues long. The CDR3 here is CASSSEGQSTDTQYF. The CDR3 region has the DNA TGTGCCAGCAGTTCAGAGGGACAGAGCACAGATACGCAGTATTTT.

The rearrangement uses TRBV6-6 and TRBJ1-1, with no clear D. CDR1 is MNHNY and CDR2 is SVGAGI in the germline V gene (reference sequence). The germline V and J ends were trimmed by 8 bases and 1 base, with 14 bases remaining between them. This CDR3 is built from 14 residues. Here the CDR3 DNA reads TGTGCCAGCCTCTTCTTAATGGCGAACACTGAAGCTTTCTTT. Protein sequence: CASLFLMANTEAFF.

This chain joins TRBV7-6 and TRBJ2-2; 8 bases are shared with TRBD2. CDR3 length: 15 residues. Germline loops: CDR1 SGHVS, CDR2 FNYEAQ. After removal of 5 bases from V and 8 bases from J, the junction contained 10 bases not matched to a gene. CDR3 coding DNA: TGTGCCAGCAGCCCCGGGAGGGCCGTTCCTGGGGAGCTGTTTTTT. It specifies CASSPGRAVPGELFF.

The rearrangement uses TRBV4-2 and TRBJ2-3, with TRBD2 as a possible D gene (6 bases). V was shortened by 0 bases and J by 6 bases, with 19 bases between the two germline ends. This CDR3 region has 17 residues. Germline CDR1 LGHNA, CDR2 YNFKEQ. As DNA, the CDR3 is TGTGCCAGCAGCCAAGAGAATCGAGCTAGCGAGTCGGATACGCAGTATTTT. It specifies CASSQENRASESDTQYF.

CDR3 DNA sequence: TGCGCCAGCAGCCTACAACCGGGGGTGGTTAACACTGAAGCTTTCTTT. It yields the protein CASSLQPGVVNTEAFF. The chain joins TRBV5-1 to TRBJ1-1, with a tentative D call TRBD1 (5 bases). Trimming removed 4 bases from V and 2 bases from J, with 18 bases in between. The CDR3 totals 16 residues. Germline assignment: CDR1 SGHRS and CDR2 YFSETQ. Full variable domain (missing parts from reference TRBV5-1 and TRBJ1-1): KAGVTQTPRYLIKTRGQQVTLSCSPISGHRSVSWYQQTPGQGLQFLFEYFSETQRNKGNFPGRFSGRQFSNSRSEMNVSTLELGDSALYLCASSLQPGVVNTEAFFGQGTRLTVV.